The text below deals with one TCR beta chain. The data are from a study of tumor T cells in aggressive B-cell lymphoma. Germline V CDR1 and CDR2: MDHEN, SYDVKM. The CDR3 is 17 amino acids. V gave up 2 bases and J gave up 3 bases, with 18 bases separating them. The table came from immunoSEQ multiplex PCR; TCRdb's copy has only in-frame clones and leaves some out. Here the sample spans 10,000 or so clones, 70% to 90% being singletons. The chain is built from TRBV28 and TRBJ2-3; D possibly corresponds to TRBD2 (6 bases). The clonotype comes from an adult with diffuse large B cell lymphoma. The sequencing sample was made of tumor tissue. The CDR3 region is CASSLGGAGGGTDTQYF. CDR3 DNA sequence: TGTGCCAGCAGTTTAGGGGGAGCTGGGGGAGGAACAGATACGCAGTATTTT. Full variable domain (remainder filled in from reference TRBV28 and TRBJ2-3): DVKVTQSSRYLVKRTGEKVFLECVQDMDHENMFWYRQDPGLGLRLIYFSYDVKMKEKGDIPEGYSVSREKKERFSLILESASTNQTSMYLCASSLGGAGGGTDTQYFGPGTRLTVL.